A selection of T cell receptor beta chains follows, all from one sample in a study of blood T cell repertoires in COVID-19. The repertoire was sequenced with immunoSEQ multiplex PCR; TCRdb's copy has only in-frame clones and lacks some. The table records about 100,000 clones, over 70% of them present only once. The material sequenced was peripheral blood. The receptors were gathered from a man in his sixties with acute or convalescent COVID-19. Both conserved end residues are trimmed from each CDR3. The D gene is left open where the match is weak.

CDR3: SVEDQGYGYT
D: -
J: TRBJ1-2
V: TRBV29-1

CDR3: ASSTGQVVNTEAF
D: TRBD1
J: TRBJ1-1
V: TRBV5-1

CDR3: AISGEQGNTGELF
D: -
J: TRBJ2-2
V: TRBV10-3

CDR3: ASSFLGTGTNEQY
D: TRBD1
J: TRBJ2-7
V: TRBV19

CDR3: ASSQDPGTASYEQY
D: TRBD1
J: TRBJ2-7
V: TRBV6-1

CDR3: ASGGQGGEKLF
D: TRBD1
J: TRBJ1-4
V: TRBV6-5

CDR3: ASSLAPQGGRETQY
D: TRBD2
J: TRBJ2-5
V: TRBV7-2

CDR3: ASSSNPGQGSSGYT
D: TRBD1
J: TRBJ1-2
V: TRBV5-1

CDR3: ASSQVAGAYPYNEQF
D: TRBD2
J: TRBJ2-1
V: TRBV3-1/TRBV3-2

CDR3: SVATSGYEQY
D: TRBD2
J: TRBJ2-7
V: TRBV29-1

CDR3: AWTGDTGELF
D: -
J: TRBJ2-2
V: TRBV30

CDR3: ASSITGLANEQF
D: -
J: TRBJ2-1
V: TRBV19

CDR3: ASSQGSSYNEQF
D: -
J: TRBJ2-1
V: TRBV3-1/TRBV3-2

CDR3: ASSPGQADSPLH
D: TRBD1
J: TRBJ1-6
V: TRBV18

CDR3: ASSEYRQGGTGELF
D: TRBD1
J: TRBJ2-2
V: TRBV2

CDR3: ASSDFVWGQSDEQY
D: TRBD1
J: TRBJ2-7
V: TRBV25-1

CDR3: ASSYDGTVGNSPLH
D: TRBD1
J: TRBJ1-6
V: TRBV6-5

CDR3: ASTMTGVANTEAF
D: TRBD1
J: TRBJ1-1
V: TRBV28

CDR3: ASSLAGSTGTQY
D: -
J: TRBJ2-5
V: TRBV14

CDR3: ASTGQGVMNTEAF
D: TRBD1
J: TRBJ1-1
V: TRBV2